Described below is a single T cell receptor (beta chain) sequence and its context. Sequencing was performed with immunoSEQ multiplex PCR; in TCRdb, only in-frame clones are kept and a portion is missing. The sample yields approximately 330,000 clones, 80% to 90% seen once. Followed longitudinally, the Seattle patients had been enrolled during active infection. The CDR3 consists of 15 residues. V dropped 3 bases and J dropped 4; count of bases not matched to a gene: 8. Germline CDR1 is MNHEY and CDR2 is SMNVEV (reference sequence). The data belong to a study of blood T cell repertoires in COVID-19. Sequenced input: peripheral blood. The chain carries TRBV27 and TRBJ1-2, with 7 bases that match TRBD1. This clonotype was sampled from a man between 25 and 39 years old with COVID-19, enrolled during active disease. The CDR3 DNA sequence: TGTGCCAGCAGTTTGACAGGGTTCGCGGGCTATGGCTACACCTTC. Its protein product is CASSLTGFAGYGYTF.